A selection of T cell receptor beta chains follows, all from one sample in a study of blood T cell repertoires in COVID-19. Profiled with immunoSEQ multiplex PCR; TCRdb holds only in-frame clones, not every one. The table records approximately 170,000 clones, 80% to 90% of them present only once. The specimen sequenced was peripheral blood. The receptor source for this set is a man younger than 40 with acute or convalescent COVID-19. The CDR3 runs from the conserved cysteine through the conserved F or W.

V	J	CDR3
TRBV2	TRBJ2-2	CASSDFFGELFF
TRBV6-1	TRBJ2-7	CASSEQAYYEQYF
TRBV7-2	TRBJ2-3	CASSFMRVNTDTQYF
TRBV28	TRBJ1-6	CASSTDRGKGNSPLHF
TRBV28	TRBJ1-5	CASSARQSNQPQHF
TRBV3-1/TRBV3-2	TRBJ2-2	CASSLPLRDPGELFF
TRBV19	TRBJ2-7	CASSIRTSGTYEQYF
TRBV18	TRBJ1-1	CASSDSRNTEAFF
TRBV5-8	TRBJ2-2	CASSLTFGTKGAGELFF
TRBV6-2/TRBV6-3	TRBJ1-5	CASSYVWGGNQPQHF
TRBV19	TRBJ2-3	CASSFGQVNTDTQYF
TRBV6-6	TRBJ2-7	CASTGSGQGIGEQYF
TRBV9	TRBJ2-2	CASSADTYTGELFF
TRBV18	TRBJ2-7	CASSPPDRYEQYF
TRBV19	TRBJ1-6	CASRRGTGRTPLHF
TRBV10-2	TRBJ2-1	CASGYRENEQFF
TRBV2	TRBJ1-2	CASGRLDGYTF
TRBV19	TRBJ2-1	CASTPGRPENEQFF
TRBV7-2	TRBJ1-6	CASSFSGTANSPLHF
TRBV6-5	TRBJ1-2	CASRQGQALNYGYTF
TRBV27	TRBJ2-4	CASSLGRWTSGSLDIQYF
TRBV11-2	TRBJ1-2	CASSLDRAGYTF
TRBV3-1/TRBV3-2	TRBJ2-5	CASSQGQVAGLQETQYF
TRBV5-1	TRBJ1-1	CASSFAGNRHTEAFF
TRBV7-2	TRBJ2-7	CASSSTRGPYEQYF
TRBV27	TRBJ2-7	CASSPYTGLLAYEQYF
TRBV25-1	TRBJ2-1	CASNPFQGDEQFF
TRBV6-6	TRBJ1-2	CASRGEGSGYTF
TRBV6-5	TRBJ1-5	CASSQDRASNQPQHF
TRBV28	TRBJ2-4	CASSFSWASLGNIQYF
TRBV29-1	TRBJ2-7	CSVEVTEGSEYEQYF